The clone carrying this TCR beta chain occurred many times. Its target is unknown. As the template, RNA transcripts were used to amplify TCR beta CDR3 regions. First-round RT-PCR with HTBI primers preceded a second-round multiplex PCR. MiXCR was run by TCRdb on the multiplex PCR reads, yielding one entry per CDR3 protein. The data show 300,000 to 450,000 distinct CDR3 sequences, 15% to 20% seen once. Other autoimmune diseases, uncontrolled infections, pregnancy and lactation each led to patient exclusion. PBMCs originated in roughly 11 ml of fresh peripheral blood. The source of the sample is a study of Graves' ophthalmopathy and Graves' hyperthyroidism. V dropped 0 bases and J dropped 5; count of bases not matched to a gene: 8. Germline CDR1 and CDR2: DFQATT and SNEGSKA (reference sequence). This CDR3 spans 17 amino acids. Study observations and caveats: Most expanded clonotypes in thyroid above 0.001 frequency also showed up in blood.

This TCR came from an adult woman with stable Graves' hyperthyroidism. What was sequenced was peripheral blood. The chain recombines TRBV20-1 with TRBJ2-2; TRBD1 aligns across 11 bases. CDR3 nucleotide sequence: TGCAGTGCTAGAGATGGGACAGGGGGGGTTAGGACCGGGGAGCTGTTTTTT. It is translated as CSARDGTGGVRTGELFF.